Listed below are T cell receptor beta chains from one sample, sequenced in a study of blood T cell repertoires in COVID-19. Clones were read by immunoSEQ multiplex PCR, and TCRdb kept only the in-frame ones, dropping some. The repertoire holds 250,000 to 350,000 clones, about 89% seen once, with 0.75% to 0.9% in the top ten. Material for sequencing was peripheral blood. These receptors all come from a man aged 30 to 39 with acute or convalescent COVID-19. Both conserved end residues are part of each CDR3. A D gene is named only where the DNA matches it firmly. A clone size is listed for some rows: how often the clone was seen (once, few, many), or a class if it is expanded.

abundance: -
d_gene: -
j_gene: TRBJ2-1
v_gene: TRBV7-9
CDR3aa: CASSLDVLYEQFF
CDR3nt: TGTGCCAGCAGCTTAGATGTCTTGTATGAGCAGTTCTTC

abundance: -
d_gene: -
j_gene: TRBJ2-3
v_gene: TRBV2
CDR3aa: CASSDQGFTDTQYF
CDR3nt: TGTGCCAGCAGTGACCAGGGGTTCACAGATACGCAGTATTTT

abundance: once
d_gene: -
j_gene: TRBJ1-2
v_gene: TRBV28
CDR3aa: CASSSETATGVVYGYTF
CDR3nt: TGTGCCAGCAGTTCAGAGACAGCCACCGGAGTTGTTTATGGCTACACCTTC

abundance: once
d_gene: -
j_gene: TRBJ1-1
v_gene: TRBV7-9
CDR3aa: CASSKDGMNTEAFF
CDR3nt: TGTGCCAGCAGCAAAGACGGGATGAACACTGAAGCTTTCTTT

abundance: -
d_gene: TRBD2
j_gene: TRBJ2-3
v_gene: TRBV9
CDR3aa: CASSGTSGRDPPDTQYF
CDR3nt: TGTGCCAGCTCCGGGACTAGCGGCAGGGATCCCCCAGATACGCAGTATTTT

abundance: -
d_gene: -
j_gene: TRBJ1-4
v_gene: TRBV10-3
CDR3aa: CAISGDGSGGLFF
CDR3nt: TGTGCCATCAGTGGAGATGGGTCTGGCGGACTGTTTTTT

abundance: -
d_gene: -
j_gene: TRBJ1-1
v_gene: TRBV19
CDR3aa: CASSISGALEAFF
CDR3nt: TGTGCCAGTAGTATTTCAGGGGCCCTTGAAGCTTTCTTT

abundance: -
d_gene: TRBD1
j_gene: TRBJ2-5
v_gene: TRBV29-1
CDR3aa: CSVGQPQETQYF
CDR3nt: TGCAGCGTGGGACAGCCCCAAGAGACCCAGTACTTC

abundance: few
d_gene: TRBD1
j_gene: TRBJ2-7
v_gene: TRBV7-9
CDR3aa: CASSPRDRGLNEQYF
CDR3nt: TGTGCCAGCAGCCCCCGGGACAGGGGGCTCAACGAGCAGTACTTC

abundance: once
d_gene: -
j_gene: TRBJ2-3
v_gene: TRBV7-3
CDR3aa: CASSFLGRADTQYF
CDR3nt: TGTGCCAGCAGCTTCCTTGGTCGGGCAGATACGCAGTATTTT

abundance: few
d_gene: TRBD2
j_gene: TRBJ2-5
v_gene: TRBV5-6
CDR3aa: CASRGGLAGKYQETQYF
CDR3nt: TGTGCCAGCAGGGGCGGACTAGCGGGGAAGTACCAAGAGACCCAGTACTTC

abundance: -
d_gene: -
j_gene: TRBJ1-5
v_gene: TRBV5-1
CDR3aa: CASSTYYGGNSLSNQPQHF
CDR3nt: TGCGCCAGCAGCACCTATTACGGAGGAAACAGTCTTAGCAATCAGCCCCAGCATTTT

abundance: -
d_gene: TRBD1
j_gene: TRBJ1-6
v_gene: TRBV5-4
CDR3aa: CASKPGQGDSPLHF
CDR3nt: TGTGCCAGCAAACCGGGACAGGGGGATTCACCCCTCCACTTT

abundance: -
d_gene: -
j_gene: TRBJ1-2
v_gene: TRBV27
CDR3aa: CASRFPGSGNGYTF
CDR3nt: TGTGCCAGTAGATTCCCGGGATCCGGGAATGGCTACACCTTC

abundance: -
d_gene: -
j_gene: TRBJ1-6
v_gene: TRBV14
CDR3aa: CASSQAGGLVKGNSPLHF
CDR3nt: TGTGCCAGCAGCCAAGCCGGGGGGCTGGTAAAGGGGAATTCACCCCTCCACTTT

abundance: -
d_gene: -
j_gene: TRBJ2-1
v_gene: TRBV7-3
CDR3aa: CASSFNTGMTGEQFF
CDR3nt: TGTGCCAGCAGCTTTAATACAGGGATGACGGGTGAGCAGTTCTTC

abundance: once
d_gene: TRBD1
j_gene: TRBJ1-3
v_gene: TRBV19
CDR3aa: CASGLQGAFNTIYF
CDR3nt: TGTGCCAGTGGGTTACAGGGGGCGTTTAACACCATATATTTT

abundance: -
d_gene: TRBD2
j_gene: TRBJ2-3
v_gene: TRBV5-1
CDR3aa: CASSLSSGGHISTDTQYF
CDR3nt: TGCGCCAGCAGCTTGTCTAGCGGGGGCCACATCAGCACAGATACGCAGTATTTT

abundance: -
d_gene: -
j_gene: TRBJ1-5
v_gene: TRBV7-9
CDR3aa: CASSLSGQPRQPQHF
CDR3nt: TGTGCCAGCAGCTTATCAGGGCAGCCCCGACAGCCCCAGCATTTT

abundance: -
d_gene: TRBD1
j_gene: TRBJ2-2
v_gene: TRBV25-1
CDR3aa: CASSEIGQGDTGELFF
CDR3nt: TGTGCCAGCAGTGAAATAGGACAGGGTGACACCGGGGAGCTGTTTTTT